This TCR beta chain was obtained from a study of blood T cell repertoires in COVID-19. The repertoire was sequenced with immunoSEQ multiplex PCR; TCRdb's copy has only in-frame clones and lacks some. Of a few hundred thousand clones detected, more than 65% appear once; the ten largest clones hold 3.4%. V lost 3 bases, J lost 5 bases, and 14 bases lay in between. Germline V gene lookup returns CDR1 MNHEY and CDR2 SMNVEV (reference sequence). The CDR3 is made up of 14 amino acids. The TCR comes from a man aged 50-59 years who had recovered from COVID-19. The sample taken for sequencing was PBMCs or T cells enriched from blood (not recorded which). V usage is TRBV27 and J usage is TRBJ2-7; D may be TRBD2 (6 bases). DNA of the CDR3: TGTGCCAGCAGTTTTCGGACGGGAGTAGACGAGCAGTACTTC. Protein: CASSFRTGVDEQYF.